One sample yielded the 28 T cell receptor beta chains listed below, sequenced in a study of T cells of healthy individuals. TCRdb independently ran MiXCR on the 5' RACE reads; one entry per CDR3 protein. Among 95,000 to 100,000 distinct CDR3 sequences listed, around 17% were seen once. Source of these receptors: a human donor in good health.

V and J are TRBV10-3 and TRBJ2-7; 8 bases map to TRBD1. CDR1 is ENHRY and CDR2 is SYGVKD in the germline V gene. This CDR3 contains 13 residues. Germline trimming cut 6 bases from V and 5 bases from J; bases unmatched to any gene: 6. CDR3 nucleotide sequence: TGTGCCATCAGGAGGACAGGGATGCACGAGCAGTACTTC. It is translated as CAIRRTGMHEQYF.

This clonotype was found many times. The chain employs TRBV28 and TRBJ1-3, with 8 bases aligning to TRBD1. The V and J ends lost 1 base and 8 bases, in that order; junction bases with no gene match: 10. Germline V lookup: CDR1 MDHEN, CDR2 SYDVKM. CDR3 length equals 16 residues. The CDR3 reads CASSLSRTGLAHTIYF. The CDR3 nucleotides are TGTGCCAGCAGTTTATCCCGGACAGGGCTTGCTCACACCATATATTTT.

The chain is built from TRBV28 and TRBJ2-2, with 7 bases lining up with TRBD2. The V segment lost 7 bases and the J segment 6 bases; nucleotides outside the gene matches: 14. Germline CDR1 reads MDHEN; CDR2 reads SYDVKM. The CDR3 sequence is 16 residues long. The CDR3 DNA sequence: TGTGCCAGCATGTACCTGGGGGAGGGAGTCGCCGGGGAGCTGTTTTTT. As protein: CASMYLGEGVAGELFF.

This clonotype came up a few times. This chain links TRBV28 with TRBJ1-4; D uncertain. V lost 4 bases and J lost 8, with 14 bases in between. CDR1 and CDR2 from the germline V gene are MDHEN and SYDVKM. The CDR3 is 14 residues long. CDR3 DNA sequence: TGTGCCAGCAGTTCCCGCGGGGTGGGGGAAAAACTGTTTTTT. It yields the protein CASSSRGVGEKLFF.

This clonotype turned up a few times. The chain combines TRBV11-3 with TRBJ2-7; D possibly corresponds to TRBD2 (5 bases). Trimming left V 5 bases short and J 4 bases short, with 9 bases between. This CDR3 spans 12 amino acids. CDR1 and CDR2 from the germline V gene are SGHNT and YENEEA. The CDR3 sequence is CASSQSGYEQYF. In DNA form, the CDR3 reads TGTGCCAGCAGCCAGAGCGGTTACGAGCAGTACTTC.

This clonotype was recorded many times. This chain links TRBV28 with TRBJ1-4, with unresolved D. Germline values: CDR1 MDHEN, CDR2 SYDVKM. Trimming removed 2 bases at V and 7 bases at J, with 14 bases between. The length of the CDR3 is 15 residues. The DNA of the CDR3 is TGTGCCAGCAGTTTACGACAAGGAGGTACTGAAAAACTGTTTTTT. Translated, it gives CASSLRQGGTEKLFF.

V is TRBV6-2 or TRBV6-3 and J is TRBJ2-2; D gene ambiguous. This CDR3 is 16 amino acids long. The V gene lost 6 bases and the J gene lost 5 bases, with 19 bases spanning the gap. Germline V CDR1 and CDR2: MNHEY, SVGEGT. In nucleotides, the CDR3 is TGTGCCAGCAGCCCCACGTGGCCCCAATTAACCGGGGAGCTGTTTTTT. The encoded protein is CASSPTWPQLTGELFF.

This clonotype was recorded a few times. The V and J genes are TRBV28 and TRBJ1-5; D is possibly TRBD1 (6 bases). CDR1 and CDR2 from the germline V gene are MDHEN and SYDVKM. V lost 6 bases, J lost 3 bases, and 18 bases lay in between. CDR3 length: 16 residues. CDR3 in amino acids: CASRLLGGGFNQPQHF. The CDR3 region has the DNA TGTGCCAGCAGACTCCTAGGGGGGGGTTTCAATCAGCCCCAGCATTTT. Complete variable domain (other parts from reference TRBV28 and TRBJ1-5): DVKVTQSSRYLVKRTGEKVFLECVQDMDHENMFWYRQDPGLGLRLIYFSYDVKMKEKGDIPEGYSVSREKKERFSLILESASTNQTSMYLCASRLLGGGFNQPQHFGDGTRLSIL.

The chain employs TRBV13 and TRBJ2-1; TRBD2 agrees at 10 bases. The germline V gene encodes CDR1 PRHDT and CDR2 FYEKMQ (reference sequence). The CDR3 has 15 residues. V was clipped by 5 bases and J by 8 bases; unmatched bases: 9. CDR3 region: CASSLKAGGGDEQFF. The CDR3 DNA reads TGTGCCAGCAGCCTCAAAGCGGGAGGGGGAGATGAGCAGTTCTTC.

The chain's CDR3 is CSAREYEKLFF. In nucleotides, the CDR3 is TGCAGCGCCAGGGAGTACGAAAAACTGTTTTTT. V usage is TRBV29-1 and J usage is TRBJ1-4; D might be TRBD1 (5 bases). Germline V gene sequence: CDR1 SQVTM, CDR2 ANQGSEA. V was clipped by 7 bases and J by 8 bases, with 11 bases between them. CDR3 length: 11 residues.

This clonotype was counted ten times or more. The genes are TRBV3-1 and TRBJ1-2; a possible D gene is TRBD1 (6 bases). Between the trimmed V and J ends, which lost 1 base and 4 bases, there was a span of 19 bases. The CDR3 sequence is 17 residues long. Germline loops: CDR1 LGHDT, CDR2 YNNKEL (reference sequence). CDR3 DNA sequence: TGTGCCAGCAGCCAAGGGGGACAAAACCTGAGGGGCTATGGCTACACCTTC. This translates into CASSQGGQNLRGYGYTF.

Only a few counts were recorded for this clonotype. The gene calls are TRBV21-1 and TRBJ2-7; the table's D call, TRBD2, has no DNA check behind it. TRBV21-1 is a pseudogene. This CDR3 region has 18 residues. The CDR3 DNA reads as TGTGCCAGCAGCAAAGCGCTTTACTGCAGGGGGCGAGAGGACGAGCAGTACTTC. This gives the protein CASSKALYCRGREDEQYF.

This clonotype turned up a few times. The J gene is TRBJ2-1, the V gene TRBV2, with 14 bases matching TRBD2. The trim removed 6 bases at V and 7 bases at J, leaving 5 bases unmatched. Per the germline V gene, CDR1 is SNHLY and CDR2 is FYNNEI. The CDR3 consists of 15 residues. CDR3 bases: TGTGCCAGCAGAACGACTAGCGGGGGGGCTAATGAGCAGTTCTTC. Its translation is CASRTTSGGANEQFF.

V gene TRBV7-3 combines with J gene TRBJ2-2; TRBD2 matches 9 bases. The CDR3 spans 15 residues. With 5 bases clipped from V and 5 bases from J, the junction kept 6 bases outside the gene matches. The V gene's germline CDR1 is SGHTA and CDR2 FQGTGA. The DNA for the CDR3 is TGTGCCAGCAGCCTGGGACTAGCCGAAACCGGGGAGCTGTTTTTT. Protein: CASSLGLAETGELFF.

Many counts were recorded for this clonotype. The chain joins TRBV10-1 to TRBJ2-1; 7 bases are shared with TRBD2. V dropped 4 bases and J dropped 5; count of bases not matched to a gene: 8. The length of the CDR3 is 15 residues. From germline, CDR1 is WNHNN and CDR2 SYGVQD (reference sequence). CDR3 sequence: CASSGRLAANNEQFF. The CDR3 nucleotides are TGCGCCAGCAGTGGAAGGCTAGCGGCAAACAATGAGCAGTTCTTC.

The CDR3 loop reads CSAIHRGAHQAVTSYEQYF. The DNA of the CDR3 is TGCAGTGCTATCCACCGCGGGGCCCACCAAGCGGTTACTTCCTACGAGCAGTACTTC. V and J are TRBV20-1 and TRBJ2-7, with a possible D match to TRBD2 (6 bases). The CDR3 spans 19 residues. The V gene lost 4 bases and the J gene lost 1 base, with 29 bases spanning the gap. Germline CDR1 is DFQATT and CDR2 is SNEGSKA (reference sequence).

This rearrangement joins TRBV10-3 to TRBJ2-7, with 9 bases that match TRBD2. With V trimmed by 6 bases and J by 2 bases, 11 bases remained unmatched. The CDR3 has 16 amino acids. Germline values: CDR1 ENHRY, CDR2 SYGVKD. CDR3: CAIRPSGASGAYEQYF. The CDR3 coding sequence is TGTGCCATCAGGCCATCTGGGGCTAGCGGGGCCTACGAGCAGTACTTC.

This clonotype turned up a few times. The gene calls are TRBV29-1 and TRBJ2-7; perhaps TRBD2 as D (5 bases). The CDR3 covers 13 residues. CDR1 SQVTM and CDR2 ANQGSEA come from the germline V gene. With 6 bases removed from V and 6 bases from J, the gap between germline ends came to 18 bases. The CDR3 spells CSVKPSGLVEQYF. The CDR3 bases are TGCAGCGTAAAGCCAAGCGGACTTGTCGAGCAGTACTTC.

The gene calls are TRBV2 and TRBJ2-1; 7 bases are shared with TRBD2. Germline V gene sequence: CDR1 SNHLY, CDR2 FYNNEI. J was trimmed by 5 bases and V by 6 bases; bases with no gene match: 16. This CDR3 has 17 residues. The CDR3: CASRVRSGAGRDNEQFF. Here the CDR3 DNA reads TGTGCCAGCAGGGTCCGGAGCGGGGCCGGTCGAGACAATGAGCAGTTCTTC.

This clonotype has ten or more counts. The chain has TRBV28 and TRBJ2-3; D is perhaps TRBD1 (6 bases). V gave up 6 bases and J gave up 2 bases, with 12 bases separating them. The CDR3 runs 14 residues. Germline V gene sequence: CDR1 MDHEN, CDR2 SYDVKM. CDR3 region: CASRQGTSTDTQYF. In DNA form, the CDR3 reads TGTGCCAGCAGACAGGGCACATCCACAGATACGCAGTATTTT.

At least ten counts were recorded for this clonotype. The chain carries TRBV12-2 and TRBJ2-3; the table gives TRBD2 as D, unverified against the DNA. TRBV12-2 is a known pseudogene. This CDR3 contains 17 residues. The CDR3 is CASRLALSSGTTDTQYF. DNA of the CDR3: TGTGCAAGTCGCTTAGCCCTATCTAGCGGAACCACAGATACGCAGTATTTT.

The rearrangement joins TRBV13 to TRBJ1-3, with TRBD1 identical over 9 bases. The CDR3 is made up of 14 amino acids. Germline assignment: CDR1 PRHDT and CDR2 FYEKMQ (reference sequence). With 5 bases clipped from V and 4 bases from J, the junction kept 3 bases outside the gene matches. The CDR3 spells CASSRDRGGNTIYF. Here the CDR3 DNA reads TGTGCCAGCAGCCGAGACAGGGGGGGAAACACCATATATTTT.

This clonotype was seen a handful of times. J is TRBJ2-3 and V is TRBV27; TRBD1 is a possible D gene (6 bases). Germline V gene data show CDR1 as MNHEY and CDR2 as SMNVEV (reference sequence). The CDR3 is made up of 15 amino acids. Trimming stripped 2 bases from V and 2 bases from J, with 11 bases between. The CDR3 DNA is TGTGCCAGCAGTTTAATAGGGGGAGCCACAGATACGCAGTATTTT. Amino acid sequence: CASSLIGGATDTQYF.

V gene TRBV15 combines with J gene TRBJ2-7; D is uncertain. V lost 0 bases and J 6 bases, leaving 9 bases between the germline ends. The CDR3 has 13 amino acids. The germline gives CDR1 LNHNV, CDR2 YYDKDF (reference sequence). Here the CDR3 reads CATSRDFGSEQYF. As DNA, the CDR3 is TGTGCCACCAGCAGAGATTTCGGGTCCGAGCAGTACTTC.

In nucleotides, the CDR3 is TGTGCCAGCAGCGTAGAAGCGGGAGGATACGCAGATACGCAGTATTTT. Translated, it gives CASSVEAGGYADTQYF. The gene calls are TRBV9 and TRBJ2-3, with TRBD2 matching over 9 bases. The junction had 6 bases not matched to a gene; V was cut back by 0 bases and J by 4 bases. This CDR3 spans 16 amino acids. Germline V gene data show CDR1 as SGDLS and CDR2 as YYNGEE.

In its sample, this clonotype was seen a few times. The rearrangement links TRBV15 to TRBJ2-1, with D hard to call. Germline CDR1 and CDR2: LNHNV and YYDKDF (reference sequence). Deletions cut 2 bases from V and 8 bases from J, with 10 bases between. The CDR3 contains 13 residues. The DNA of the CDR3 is TGTGCCACCAGCAGATTGGTTCTCGATGAGCAGTTCTTC. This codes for CATSRLVLDEQFF.

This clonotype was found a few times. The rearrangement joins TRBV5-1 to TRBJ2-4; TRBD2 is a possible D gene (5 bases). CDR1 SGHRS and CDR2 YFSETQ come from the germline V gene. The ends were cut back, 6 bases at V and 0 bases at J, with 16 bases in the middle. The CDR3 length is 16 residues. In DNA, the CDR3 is TGCGCCAGCAAAGTTTCCGGGATACTAGCCAAAAACATTCAGTACTTC. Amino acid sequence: CASKVSGILAKNIQYF. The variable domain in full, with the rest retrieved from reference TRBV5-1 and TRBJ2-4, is KAGVTQTPRYLIKTRGQQVTLSCSPISGHRSVSWYQQTPGQGLQFLFEYFSETQRNKGNFPGRFSGRQFSNSRSEMNVSTLELGDSALYLCASKVSGILAKNIQYFGAGTRLSVL.

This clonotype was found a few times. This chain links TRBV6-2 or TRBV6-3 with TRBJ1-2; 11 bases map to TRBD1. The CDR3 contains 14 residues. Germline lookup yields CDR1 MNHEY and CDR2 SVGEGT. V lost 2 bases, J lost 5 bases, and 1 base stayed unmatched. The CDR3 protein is CASSYGTGGYGYTF. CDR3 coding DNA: TGTGCCAGCAGTTACGGGACAGGGGGATATGGCTACACCTTC.